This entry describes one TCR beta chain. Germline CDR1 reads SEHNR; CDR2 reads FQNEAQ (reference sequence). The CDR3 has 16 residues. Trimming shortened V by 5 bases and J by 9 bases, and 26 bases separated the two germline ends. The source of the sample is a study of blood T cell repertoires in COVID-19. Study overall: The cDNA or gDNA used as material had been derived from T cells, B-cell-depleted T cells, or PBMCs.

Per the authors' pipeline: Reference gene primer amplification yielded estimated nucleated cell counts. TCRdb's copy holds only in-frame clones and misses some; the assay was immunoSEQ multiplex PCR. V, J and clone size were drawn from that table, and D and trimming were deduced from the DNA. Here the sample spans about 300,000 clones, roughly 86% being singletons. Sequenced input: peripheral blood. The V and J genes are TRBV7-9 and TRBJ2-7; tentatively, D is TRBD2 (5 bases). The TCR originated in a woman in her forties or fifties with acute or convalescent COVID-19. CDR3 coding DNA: TGTGCCAGCAGCCCGACGGGCGGAGGAGCGCTACGAGGGCAGTACTTC. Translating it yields CASSPTGGGALRGQYF.